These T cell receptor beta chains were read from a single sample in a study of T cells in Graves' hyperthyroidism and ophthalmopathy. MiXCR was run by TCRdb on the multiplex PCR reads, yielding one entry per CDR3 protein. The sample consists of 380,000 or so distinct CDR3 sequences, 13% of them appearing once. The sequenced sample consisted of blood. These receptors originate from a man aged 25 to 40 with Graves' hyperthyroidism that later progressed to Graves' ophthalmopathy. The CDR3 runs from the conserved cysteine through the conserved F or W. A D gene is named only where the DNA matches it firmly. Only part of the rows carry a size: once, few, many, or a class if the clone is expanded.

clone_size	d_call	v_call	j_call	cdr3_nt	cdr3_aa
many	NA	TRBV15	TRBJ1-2	TGTGCCACCAGCAGAGATATCCAGGCATCGAGGAACTATGGCTACACCTTC	CATSRDIQASRNYGYTF
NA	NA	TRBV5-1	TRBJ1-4	TGCGCCAGCAGCTTGGGGTGGGGGGCAGAAAAACTGTTTTTT	CASSLGWGAEKLFF
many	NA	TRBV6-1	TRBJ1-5	TGTGCCAGCAGCCCCTCCGTTGACTCACTCACTCAGCCCCAGCATTTT	CASSPSVDSLTQPQHF
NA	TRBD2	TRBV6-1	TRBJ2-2	TGTGCCAGCAGACGCCCGGGGGGCACCGGGGAGCTGTTTTTT	CASRRPGGTGELFF
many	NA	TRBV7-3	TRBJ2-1	TGTGCCAGCAGCGTGGGGGGCATTTACAATGAGCAGTTCTTC	CASSVGGIYNEQFF
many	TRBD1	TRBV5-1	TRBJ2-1	TGCGCCAGCAGCTCCCCGGGACAGGGATTGAGGAATGAGCAGTTCTTC	CASSSPGQGLRNEQFF
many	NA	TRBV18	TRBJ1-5	TGTGCCAGCTCACGTACAGGTTACAATCAGCCCCAGCATTTT	CASSRTGYNQPQHF
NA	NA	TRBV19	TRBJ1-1	TGTGCCAGTAGTTTAAACAGGGCCCGGGGGACGGAAGCTTTCTTT	CASSLNRARGTEAFF
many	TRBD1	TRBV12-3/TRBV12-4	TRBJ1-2	TGTGCCAGCAGTTTTCGGCTCAGGGGGTATGGCTACACCTTC	CASSFRLRGYGYTF
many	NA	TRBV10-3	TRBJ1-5	TGTGCCATCAGTGAGTTCGAGGGTCAGCCCCAGCATTTT	CAISEFEGQPQHF
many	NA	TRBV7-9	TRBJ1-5	TGTGCCAGCAGCATGTGGGGGAATCAGCCCCAGCATTTT	CASSMWGNQPQHF
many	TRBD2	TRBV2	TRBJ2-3	TGTGCCAGCAGTGAAGCCCGGACTAGCGGGGTGGCCGCAGATACGCAGTATTTT	CASSEARTSGVAADTQYF
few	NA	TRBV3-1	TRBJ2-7	TGTGCCAGCAGCCAAGGGGACGGATTCTCCTACGAGCAGTACTTC	CASSQGDGFSYEQYF